These 30 T cell receptor beta chains came from one sample sequenced in a study of regulatory T cells in long-lasting Graves disease. Time point: persistent/refractory GD, antithyroid drugs over 5 years with positive TRAb. Following extraction of RNA from PBMCs, that RNA was used to make the TCR library. Through Arm-PCR of CDR3 regions and iRepertoire HTBI primers, TCR beta libraries were built. A single record per CDR3 protein comes from TCRdb applying MiXCR to the multiplex PCR reads. The top ten clones hold 40% to 55% of a sample with approximately 690,000 distinct CDR3 sequences, 30% of them seen once. The sample was peripheral blood mononuclear cells (PBMCs), taken when the disease was refractory, from a patient treated with antithyroid drugs. The receptor set was obtained from a female donor with Graves disease.

The rearrangement links TRBV6-4 to TRBJ2-2, with D perhaps matching TRBD1 (6 bases). Germline CDR1 reads MRHNA; CDR2 reads SNTAGT. Between the trimmed V and J ends, which lost 5 bases and 6 bases, there was a span of 16 bases. The CDR3 spans 15 residues. The CDR3 nucleotides are TGTGCCAGCAGTTACTTTTCCACAGGGCCCGGGGAGCTGTTTTTT. Its protein product is CASSYFSTGPGELFF.

This sequence joins TRBV24-1 and TRBJ2-5; 7 bases match TRBD1. The junction had 2 bases not matched to a gene; V was cut back by 3 bases and J by 5 bases. The germline gives CDR1 KGHDR, CDR2 SFDVKD. The CDR3 loop spans 13 amino acids. The CDR3 reads CATSDTGDETQYF. Written as DNA, the CDR3 is TGTGCCACCAGTGATACAGGGGACGAGACCCAGTACTTC.

The genes are TRBV9 and TRBJ1-2; D is ambiguous. The CDR3 has 14 residues. Deletions cut 4 bases from V and 5 bases from J, with 15 bases between. Germline V CDR1 and CDR2: SGDLS, YYNGEE. CDR3: CASSPTYGEYGYTF. The CDR3 DNA reads as TGTGCCAGCAGCCCCACCTACGGGGAATATGGCTACACCTTC.

This clonotype has just a few counts. The J gene is TRBJ1-5, the V gene TRBV11-2, with a tentative D call TRBD1 (6 bases). Germline V gene data show CDR1 as SGHAT and CDR2 as FQNNGV. The CDR3 consists of 12 residues. Trimming shortened V by 3 bases and J by 6 bases, and 6 bases separated the two germline ends. In DNA form, the CDR3 reads TGTGCCAGCAGCTTGGACAGTCAGCCCCAGCATTTT. Translated: CASSLDSQPQHF.

The rearrangement joins TRBV12-5 to TRBJ2-7, with 7 bases aligning to TRBD2. Per the germline V gene, CDR1 is LGHNT and CDR2 is FRNRAP. The CDR3 totals 16 residues. Unmatched junction bases numbered 10, after V lost 2 bases and J lost 3 bases. The DNA for the CDR3 is TGTGCTAGTGGTTTGAAGGCAGCGGGGCCGTTCTACGAGCAGTACTTC. It codes for CASGLKAAGPFYEQYF.

V is TRBV5-5 and J is TRBJ1-2; weak D call: TRBD1 (5 bases). This CDR3 region has 13 residues. The ends were cut back, 4 bases at V and 4 bases at J, with 11 bases in the middle. Germline V gene sequence: CDR1 SGHKS, CDR2 YYEKEE (reference sequence). CDR3 coding DNA: TGTGCCAGCAGCCCCGAGGGGTTCTATGGCTACACCTTC. Its protein product is CASSPEGFYGYTF. The entire variable domain, with the rest obtained from reference TRBV5-5 and TRBJ1-2, is as follows: DAGVTQSPTHLIKTRGQQVTLRCSPISGHKSVSWYQQVLGQGPQFIFQYYEKEERGRGNFPDRFSARQFPNYSSELNVNALLLGDSALYLCASSPEGFYGYTFGSGTRLTVV.

CDR3 region: CASSETSGGSEQYF. Written as DNA, the CDR3 is TGTGCCAGCAGTGAAACTAGCGGAGGCTCCGAGCAGTACTTC. The rearrangement links TRBV25-1 to TRBJ2-7; 8 nucleotides line up with TRBD2. CDR1 MGHDK and CDR2 SYGVNS come from the germline V gene. Germline trimming cut 2 bases from V and 6 bases from J; bases unmatched to any gene: 6. The CDR3 consists of 14 residues.

This clonotype was counted at least ten times. The chain carries TRBV2 and TRBJ1-2, with TRBD1 as a possible D gene (6 bases). CDR1 is SNHLY, CDR2 FYNNEI, per germline. CDR3 size: 14 residues. Trimming left V 6 bases short and J 6 bases short, with 17 bases between. CDR3 region: CASRPDRLNHGYTF. CDR3 DNA: TGTGCCAGCAGACCCGACAGGTTGAACCATGGCTACACCTTC.

In this sample, this clonotype turned up once. The V gene is TRBV20-1, the J gene TRBJ1-2, with D perhaps matching TRBD1 (6 bases). The CDR3 has 14 residues. V shed 6 bases and J shed 4 bases, with 18 bases lying between them. Germline V lookup: CDR1 DFQATT, CDR2 SNEGSKA (reference sequence). The CDR3 loop is CSAISGGRGYGYTF. For the CDR3, the DNA is TGCAGTGCGATCTCCGGGGGGCGGGGCTATGGCTACACCTTC.

V and J are TRBV11-2 and TRBJ1-4; D unresolved. With 6 bases removed from V and 0 bases from J, the gap between germline ends came to 11 bases. This CDR3 has 15 residues. Germline values: CDR1 SGHAT, CDR2 FQNNGV. The CDR3, as DNA: TGTGCCAGCAGTCGGCGTTGGGCAACTAATGAAAAACTGTTTTTT. This sequence encodes CASSRRWATNEKLFF.

The gene calls are TRBV12-3 or TRBV12-4 and TRBJ1-2; 10 bases map to TRBD1. The ends lost 3 bases at V and 0 bases at J; junction bases unmatched: 7. The CDR3 has 17 amino acids. The DNA for the CDR3 is TGTGCCAGCAGTTTCCCGGGACAGGGGTCCTCTAACTATGGCTACACCTTC. This encodes CASSFPGQGSSNYGYTF.

This clonotype was counted once. The V gene is TRBV5-5, the J gene TRBJ1-2, with 7 bases identical to TRBD1. The CDR3 contains 15 residues. V dropped 4 bases and J dropped 4; count of bases not matched to a gene: 10. The germline V gene has CDR1 SGHKS and CDR2 YYEKEE (reference sequence). The CDR3 sequence is CASSLDRAQVYGYTF. The CDR3 DNA reads TGTGCCAGCAGCCTCGACAGGGCCCAGGTCTATGGCTACACCTTC.

This clonotype was observed a handful of times. V is TRBV12-3 or TRBV12-4 and J is TRBJ1-2; maybe TRBD1 (5 bases). The V end was cut by 5 bases, the J end by 0 bases, with 19 bases between. The CDR3 is 17 amino acids. The CDR3 sequence is CASSQPGRITSNYGYTF. CDR3 in DNA: TGTGCCAGCAGTCAACCGGGACGGATAACATCTAACTATGGCTACACCTTC.

This clonotype was found a few times. The DNA of the CDR3 is TGTGCCACCAGCAGAGGGGTGGGACAGATGAACACTGAAGCTTTCTTT. Its translation: CATSRGVGQMNTEAFF. The chain combines TRBV15 with TRBJ1-1; 7 bases align to TRBD1. This CDR3 is 16 amino acids long. With 1 base clipped from V and 0 bases from J, the junction kept 5 bases outside the gene matches. CDR1 is LNHNV and CDR2 is YYDKDF in the germline V gene (reference sequence).

This clonotype has more than one count but fewer than ten. This sequence joins TRBV2 and TRBJ1-2; D perhaps matches TRBD1 (5 bases). Germline V gene data show CDR1 as SNHLY and CDR2 as FYNNEI. The CDR3 extends over 20 amino acids. Deletions cut 1 base from V and 4 bases from J, with 28 bases between. CDR3 bases: TGTGCCAGCAGTGAAGTATATTCGGGGACGAGGGGACTTAAGGGCTATGGCTACACCTTC. This gives the protein CASSEVYSGTRGLKGYGYTF.

The chain carries TRBV7-6 and TRBJ2-5; a possible D gene is TRBD1 (5 bases). Germline loops: CDR1 SGHVS, CDR2 FNYEAQ. CDR3 length equals 16 residues. Trimming removed 1 base at V and 5 bases at J, with 17 bases between. CDR3: CASSLVVRSGIETQYF. In DNA form, the CDR3 reads TGTGCCAGCAGCTTAGTTGTCAGGTCAGGGATCGAGACCCAGTACTTC.

The genes are TRBV29-1 and TRBJ2-7, with D unclear. The length of the CDR3 is 13 residues. Deletions cut 4 bases from V and 1 base from J, with 11 bases between. Germline V gene data show CDR1 as SQVTM and CDR2 as ANQGSEA. In nucleotides, the CDR3 is TGCAGCGTTGTCGCTCTGGGGTCCTACGAGCAGTACTTC. Protein: CSVVALGSYEQYF.

This clonotype was observed a handful of times. This could be a read error, since a much larger clone is one nucleotide away. This chain uses TRBV6-5 with TRBJ2-5, with 8 positions matching TRBD2. CDR1 is MNHEY, CDR2 SVGAGI, per germline. After removal of 4 bases from V and 1 base from J, the junction contained 2 bases not matched to a gene. CDR3 size: 14 residues. CDR3 DNA: TGTGCCAGCAGTTTAGCGGGACCCCAAGAGACCCAGTACTTC. This codes for CASSLAGPQETQYF.

This clonotype was picked up a small number of times. This rearrangement joins TRBV3-1 to TRBJ1-4; 9 nucleotides agree with TRBD1. Unmatched junction bases numbered 7, after V lost 3 bases and J lost 5 bases. The germline CDR1 and CDR2 sequences are LGHDT and YNNKEL (reference sequence). This CDR3 contains 16 residues. CDR3 nucleotides: TGTGCCAGCAGCCAGGATTCCGGGACAGGGAATGAAAAACTGTTTTTT. Translation: CASSQDSGTGNEKLFF.

V is TRBV29-1 and J is TRBJ1-2; the match to TRBD1 covers 7 bases. With V trimmed by 4 bases and J by 5 bases, 4 bases remained unmatched. There are 12 residues in the CDR3. The germline V gene has CDR1 SQVTM and CDR2 ANQGSEA. CDR3 sequence: CSVGDSDYGYTF. CDR3 DNA: TGCAGCGTTGGGGACAGTGATTATGGCTACACCTTC.

In its sample, this clonotype was seen a few times. The rearrangement uses TRBV6-5 and TRBJ2-5; weak D call: TRBD1 (6 bases). Germline CDR1 MNHEY, CDR2 SVGAGI. Trimming cost V 4 bases and J 1 base, with 16 bases left between them. The CDR3 spans 16 residues. CDR3 in DNA: TGTGCCAGCAGTTCTATTATACAGGGACCCCAAGAGACCCAGTACTTC. It is translated as CASSSIIQGPQETQYF.

This clonotype has at least ten counts. This chain links TRBV12-3 or TRBV12-4 with TRBJ1-1; TRBD1 might be the D (6 bases). V lost 6 bases and J lost 6, with 14 bases in between. This CDR3 comprises 13 residues. CDR3 coding DNA: TGTGCCAGCAGCTCCAACAGGGCGGCTGAAGCTTTCTTT. Its translation is CASSSNRAAEAFF.

This sequence joins TRBV6-1 and TRBJ1-1; no firm D call. V gave up 6 bases and J gave up 6 bases, with 20 bases separating them. The CDR3 runs to 15 residues. The germline V gene encodes CDR1 MNHNS and CDR2 SASEGT. Here the CDR3 reads CASSSPREKGAEAFF. The CDR3 DNA reads TGTGCCAGCAGCTCTCCCCGGGAGAAGGGCGCTGAAGCTTTCTTT.

The chain combines TRBV9 with TRBJ2-5; 12 nucleotides align to TRBD2. The CDR3 length is 18 residues. Trimming took 0 bases from V and 4 from J; bases not matched to a gene: 10. Per the germline V gene, CDR1 is SGDLS and CDR2 is YYNGEE. The CDR3 region has the DNA TGTGCCAGCAGCGTAGCTACTAGCGGGAGGAACCACCCAGAGACCCAGTACTTC. Its protein is CASSVATSGRNHPETQYF.

With regard to this clonotype: A much larger clonotype is one base distant, so this may be a read error. The gene calls are TRBV28 and TRBJ1-2; D is ambiguous. Trimming cost V 2 bases and J 4 bases, with 8 bases left between them. Germline assignment: CDR1 MDHEN and CDR2 SYDVKM. The CDR3 is made up of 13 amino acids. The CDR3 nucleotides are TGTGCCAGCAGTTTAGCAGCGATCTATGGCTACACCTTC. The encoded protein is CASSLAAIYGYTF.

CDR3 bases: TGTGCCAGATCATCCCCAGGGGGCACTGAAGCTTTCTTT. Translated: CARSSPGGTEAFF. The chain joins TRBV2 to TRBJ1-1; TRBD1 matches 7 bases. J lost 4 bases, V lost 9 bases, and 8 bases had no gene match. The V gene's germline CDR1 is SNHLY and CDR2 FYNNEI. The CDR3 covers 13 residues.

The chain combines TRBV7-9 with TRBJ2-7; D not resolved. This CDR3 contains 13 residues. The ends were cut back, 3 bases at V and 5 bases at J, with 11 bases in the middle. Germline CDR1 is SEHNR and CDR2 is FQNEAQ (reference sequence). This CDR3 reads CASSFEALDEQYF. The CDR3 DNA is TGTGCCAGCAGCTTTGAAGCCTTGGACGAGCAGTACTTC.

The V gene is TRBV6-1, the J gene TRBJ2-2, with TRBD2 matching 10 bases. V gave up 6 bases and J gave up 7 bases; unmatched junction bases: 11. CDR3 length: 16 residues. Germline lookup yields CDR1 MNHNS and CDR2 SASEGT. CDR3 DNA sequence: TGTGCCAGCAGAATGGCCGGGACTAGCGCCGGCGGGGAGCTGTTTTTT. This sequence encodes CASRMAGTSAGGELFF.

The chain employs TRBV12-3 or TRBV12-4 and TRBJ1-1, with no clear D. Trimming removed 4 bases from V and 4 bases from J, with 16 bases in between. The CDR3 is 15 amino acids. The CDR3 DNA reads as TGTGCCAGCAGTTCCCCGGGGTATAAGGGCACTGAAGCTTTCTTT. Its protein product is CASSSPGYKGTEAFF.

The sample holds a few counts of this clonotype. The chain couples TRBV29-1 to TRBJ1-5; D perhaps matches TRBD1 (6 bases). CDR1 SQVTM and CDR2 ANQGSEA come from the germline V gene. The V end lost 6 bases, the J end lost 4 bases, and 13 bases lay between the germline ends. The CDR3 contains 13 residues. The CDR3, as DNA: TGCAGCGTCCGTGTAAGGGGGAATCAGCCCCAGCATTTT. This codes for CSVRVRGNQPQHF.